This T cell receptor (beta chain) was obtained from a study of blood T cell repertoires in COVID-19. Study-level information: T cells, B-cell-depleted T cells, or PBMCs provided the cDNA or gDNA that served as material.

Clones were sequenced by immunoSEQ multiplex PCR, and TCRdb holds only the in-frame ones, with some missing. The profile shows 130,000 to 150,000 clones, 84% of them singletons. What was sequenced was peripheral blood. The TCR comes from a human donor in a cohort sampled during active COVID-19.

The CDR3 DNA reads TGTGCCAGCAGTTTTCGTGACAGTAACTATGGCTACACCTTC. Translating gives CASSFRDSNYGYTF. This chain joins TRBV28 and TRBJ1-2; perhaps TRBD1 as D (5 bases). With 3 bases removed from V and 1 base from J, the gap between germline ends came to 9 bases. This CDR3 is 14 amino acids long. Looked up from germline, CDR1 is MDHEN and CDR2 is SYDVKM.